The subject of this entry is one TCR beta chain. This clone's antigen is unknown. Qualities for individual bases were not recorded, and no much larger clone is one base off. Using the Amsterdam Criteria, researchers selected approximately eleven placentae that carried a pathological diagnosis of high-grade villitis of unknown etiology. Compared with both the control and infectious villitis groups, mothers with villitis of unknown etiology had significantly higher gravidity and parity as well as more prior miscarriages. Placentae were collected after delivery and underwent gross and histological evaluation before archival tissue selection. Five 10-micron scrolls were cut from each FFPE block, and DNA was isolated using the AllPrep DNA/RNA FFPE Tissue kit. DNA concentration and purity were checked by NanoDrop, and RNA quality was assessed on a Bioanalyzer. Based on the germline V gene, the CDR1 and CDR2 sequences are KGHSY and FQNENV. Between the V and J ends, shortened by 5 bases and 5 bases respectively, the junction contains 25 bases. The CDR3 goes from the cysteine to the phenylalanine over 19 residues. The kept DNA is CDR3 alone, 57 bases in frame from the first base.

TCR-beta CDR3 regions were amplified from genomic DNA with the immunoSEQ v4 bias-controlled multiplex PCR assay, run blinded to group allocation. To estimate the quantities of nucleated cells and T cells in each sample, reference gene primers were added alongside the TCR-beta primers. Sequencing of the libraries was performed on an Illumina MiSeq with a 100-cycle paired-end protocol. Regarding the original processing steps: In the immunoSEQ Analyzer software, diversity and richness were calculated, with richness measured by iChao1 and clonality based on Pielou evenness and Shannon diversity on a 0-1 scale where a higher value means less diversity. CDR3 amino acid sequences together with their V/J genes were searched in VDJdb for CMV, EBV and influenza A specificities using confidence 3 and substitution 2. The Morisita-Horn index was used to measure TCR-beta amino acid clonotype overlap among the villitis of unknown etiology, infectious villitis and control repertoires. TCRdb carries this immuneACCESS record with in-frame sequences only. Its versions omit some clonotypes, under half of them owing to an unresolved V gene in the studies checked, with the rest unexplained. V, J and clone size were drawn from that table, and D and trimming were deduced from the DNA. Here the sample has roughly 880 clones; approximately 87% occur a single time. The ten top clones hold 9.5% to 13% of the sample.

This specimen belongs to a study of T cells in placental villitis. Notes on the research overall: To test an allograft-versus-infection hypothesis, the study compared placental TCR-beta repertoires across three groups: villitis of unknown etiology, unaffected controls matched for gestational age, and infectious villitis.

General conclusions and limits of the study: With bulk tissue sequencing, helper, regulatory or cytotoxic T cells could not be distinguished, nor could maternal versus fetal T cells, and gamma-delta receptors were excluded. In villitis of unknown etiology, the expanded clones were mostly private to each individual placenta, which suggests that there was no single initiating antigen. Because the paraffin blocks included small amounts of decidua, some of the captured T cells, particularly in controls, may have been decidual rather than villous infiltrates. Higher CMV-specific clone frequencies were found in infectious CMV cases than in villitis of unknown etiology (around 0.01 vs 0.001), and no difference in CMV-specific clone frequencies was seen between villitis of unknown etiology and controls. Clonality was higher in villitis of unknown etiology placentae than in controls (median 0.057 versus 0.006, p=0.0025), which points to clonal expansion.

The receptor chain draws on TRBV16 and TRBJ2-6, with the D gene not clear enough to name. The TCR originated in a human patient with villitis of unknown etiology; the placental T cells may come from both mother and fetus. Sequencing was carried out using placental tissue containing maternal and fetal cells. The nucleotide sequence reads TGTGCCAGCAGCTTAACTATGGTCGTCAACAAAAGTCGGGCCAACGTCCTGACTTTC. It specifies CASSLTMVVNKSRANVLTF.